This TCR beta chain originates from a study of response to subunit inactivated influenza vaccine. Study-wide findings and caveats: Seasonal influenza vaccination, on each occasion, was suggested by the authors to recruit few new T cells.

TCRdb reprocessed the RT-PCR reads with MiXCR, giving one entry per CDR3 protein. The repertoire has 600,000 to 850,000 distinct CDR3 sequences, 11% to 15% of them found once; the top ten carry less than 8.5%. The V and J ends lost 1 base and 5 bases respectively, with 6 bases between them. The germline CDR1 and CDR2 sequences are MNHNS and SASEGT. This CDR3 comprises 12 residues. The sample holds one count of this clonotype. What it binds is not known. This rearrangement joins TRBV6-1 to TRBJ2-7; D unresolved. Source: PBMCs from blood, taken less than 15 days before vaccination. The origin of this receptor is a man in his fifties or sixties who received an inactivated influenza vaccine. The CDR3, as DNA: TGTGCCAGCAGTGAAGACCCTGACGAGCAGTACTTC. Translated: CASSEDPDEQYF.